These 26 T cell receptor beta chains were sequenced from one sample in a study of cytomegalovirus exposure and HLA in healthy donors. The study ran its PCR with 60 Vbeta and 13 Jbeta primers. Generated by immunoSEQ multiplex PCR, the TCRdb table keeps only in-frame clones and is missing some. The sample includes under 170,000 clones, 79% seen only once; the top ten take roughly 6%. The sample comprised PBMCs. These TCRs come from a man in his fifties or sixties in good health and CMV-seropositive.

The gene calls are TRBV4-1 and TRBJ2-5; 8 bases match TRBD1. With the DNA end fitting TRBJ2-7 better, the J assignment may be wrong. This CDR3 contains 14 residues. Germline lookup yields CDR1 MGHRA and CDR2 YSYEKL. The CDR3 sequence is CASSETGQAYEQYF. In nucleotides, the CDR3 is TGCGCCAGCAGCGAGACGGGACAGGCCTACGAGCAGTACTTC.

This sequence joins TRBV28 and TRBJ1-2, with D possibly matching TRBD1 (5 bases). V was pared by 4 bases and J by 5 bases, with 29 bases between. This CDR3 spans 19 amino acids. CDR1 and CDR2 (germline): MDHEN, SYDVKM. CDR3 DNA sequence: TGTGCCAGCAGTTCCACCCTGGGGGTCGCGGGGGACCTCAGGTATGGCTACACCTTC. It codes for CASSSTLGVAGDLRYGYTF.

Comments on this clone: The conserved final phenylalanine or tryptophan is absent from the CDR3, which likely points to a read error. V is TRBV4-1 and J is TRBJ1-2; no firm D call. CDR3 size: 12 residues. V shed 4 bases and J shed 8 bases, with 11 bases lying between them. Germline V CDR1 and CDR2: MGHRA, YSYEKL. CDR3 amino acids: CASSRGLSGYTL. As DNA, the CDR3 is TGCGCCAGCAGCCGAGGGCTCAGCGGCTACACCCTC.

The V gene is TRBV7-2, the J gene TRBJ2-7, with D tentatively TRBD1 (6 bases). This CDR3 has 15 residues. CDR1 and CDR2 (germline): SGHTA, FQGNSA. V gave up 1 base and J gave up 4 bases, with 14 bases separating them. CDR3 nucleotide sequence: TGTGCCAGCAGCTTAGAGACAGGTCCTACTTACGAGCAGTACTTC. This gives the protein CASSLETGPTYEQYF.

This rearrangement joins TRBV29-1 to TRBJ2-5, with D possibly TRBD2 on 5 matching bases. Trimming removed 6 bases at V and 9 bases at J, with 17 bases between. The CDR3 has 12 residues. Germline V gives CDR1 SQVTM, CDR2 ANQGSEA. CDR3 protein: CSVAERRAAQYF. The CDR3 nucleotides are TGCAGCGTAGCGGAGCGCCGGGCGGCCCAGTACTTC.

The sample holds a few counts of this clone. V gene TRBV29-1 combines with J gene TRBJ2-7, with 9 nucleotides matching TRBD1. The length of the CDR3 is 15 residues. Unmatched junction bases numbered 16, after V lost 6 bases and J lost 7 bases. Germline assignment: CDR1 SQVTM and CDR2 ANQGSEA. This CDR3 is CSVLSPGQGPREQYF. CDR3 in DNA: TGCAGCGTCTTAAGCCCGGGACAGGGCCCCCGGGAGCAGTACTTC.

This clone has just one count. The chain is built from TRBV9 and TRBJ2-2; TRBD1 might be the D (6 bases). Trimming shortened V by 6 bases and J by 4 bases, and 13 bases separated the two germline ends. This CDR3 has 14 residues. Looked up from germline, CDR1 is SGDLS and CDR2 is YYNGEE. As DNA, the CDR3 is TGTGCCAGCACAAGGACAGAACGCACCGGGGAGCTGTTTTTT. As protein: CASTRTERTGELFF.

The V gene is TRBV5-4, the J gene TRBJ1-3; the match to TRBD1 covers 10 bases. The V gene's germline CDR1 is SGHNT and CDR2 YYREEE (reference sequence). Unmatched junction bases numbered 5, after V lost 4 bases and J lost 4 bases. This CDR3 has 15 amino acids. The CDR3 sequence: CASSRGTGAGNTIYF. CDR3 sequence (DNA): TGTGCCAGCAGCAGGGGGACAGGGGCCGGAAACACCATATATTTT.

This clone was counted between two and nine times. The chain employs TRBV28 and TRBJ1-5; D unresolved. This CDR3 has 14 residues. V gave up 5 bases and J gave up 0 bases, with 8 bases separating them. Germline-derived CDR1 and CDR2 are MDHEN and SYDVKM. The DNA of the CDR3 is TGTGCCAGCAGTATCCCGTATAGCAATCAGCCCCAGCATTTT. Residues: CASSIPYSNQPQHF. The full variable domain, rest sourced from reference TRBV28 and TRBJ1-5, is DVKVTQSSRYLVKRTGEKVFLECVQDMDHENMFWYRQDPGLGLRLIYFSYDVKMKEKGDIPEGYSVSREKKERFSLILESASTNQTSMYLCASSIPYSNQPQHFGDGTRLSIL.

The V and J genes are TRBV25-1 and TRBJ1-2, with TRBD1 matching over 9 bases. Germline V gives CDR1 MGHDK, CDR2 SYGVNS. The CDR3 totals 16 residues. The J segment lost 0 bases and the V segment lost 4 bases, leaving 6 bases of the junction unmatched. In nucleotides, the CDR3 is TGTGCCAGCAGTGCGGGACAGGGACTAGCTAACTATGGCTACACCTTC. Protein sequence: CASSAGQGLANYGYTF.

The CDR3 sequence is CASSVSGADYEQYF. Written as DNA, the CDR3 is TGCGCCAGCAGCGTAAGCGGGGCTGATTACGAGCAGTACTTC. The chain joins TRBV5-1 to TRBJ2-7, with 7 bases that match TRBD2. The V segment lost 4 bases and the J segment 4 bases; nucleotides outside the gene matches: 8. The germline CDR1 and CDR2 sequences are SGHRS and YFSETQ. The CDR3 spans 14 residues. The complete variable domain, with remaining parts taken from reference TRBV5-1 and TRBJ2-7, reads KAGVTQTPRYLIKTRGQQVTLSCSPISGHRSVSWYQQTPGQGLQFLFEYFSETQRNKGNFPGRFSGRQFSNSRSEMNVSTLELGDSALYLCASSVSGADYEQYFGPGTRLTVT.

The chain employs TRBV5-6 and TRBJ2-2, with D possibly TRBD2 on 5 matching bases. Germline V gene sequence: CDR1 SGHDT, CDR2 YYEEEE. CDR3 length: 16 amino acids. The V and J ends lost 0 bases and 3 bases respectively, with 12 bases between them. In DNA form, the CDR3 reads TGTGCCAGCAGCTTGGAACAGCGGAAAGACACCGGGGAGCTGTTTTTT. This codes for CASSLEQRKDTGELFF.

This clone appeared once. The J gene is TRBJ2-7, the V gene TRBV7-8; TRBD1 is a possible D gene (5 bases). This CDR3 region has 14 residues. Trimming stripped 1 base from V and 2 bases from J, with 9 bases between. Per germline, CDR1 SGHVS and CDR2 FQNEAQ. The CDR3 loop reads CASSLVSGPYEQYF. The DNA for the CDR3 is TGTGCCAGCAGCTTAGTGTCAGGGCCCTACGAGCAGTACTTC. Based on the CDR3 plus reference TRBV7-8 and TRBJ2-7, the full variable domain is GAGVSQSPRYKVAKRGQDVALRCDPISGHVSLFWYQQALGQGPEFLTYFQNEAQLDKSGLPSDRFFAERPEGSVSTLKIQRTQQEDSAVYLCASSLVSGPYEQYFGPGTRLTVT.

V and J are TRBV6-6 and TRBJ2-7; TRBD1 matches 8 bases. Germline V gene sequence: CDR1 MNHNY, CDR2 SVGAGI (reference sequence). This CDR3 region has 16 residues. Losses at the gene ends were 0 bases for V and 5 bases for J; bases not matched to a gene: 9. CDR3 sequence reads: CASSYSAGGGIDEQYF. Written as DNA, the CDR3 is TGTGCCAGCAGTTACTCGGCAGGGGGCGGCATCGACGAGCAGTACTTC.

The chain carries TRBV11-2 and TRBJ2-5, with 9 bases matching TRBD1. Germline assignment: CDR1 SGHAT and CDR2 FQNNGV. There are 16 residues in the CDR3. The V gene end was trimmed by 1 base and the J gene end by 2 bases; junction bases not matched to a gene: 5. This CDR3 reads CASSLAGTGPQETQYF. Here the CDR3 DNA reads TGTGCCAGCAGCTTAGCCGGGACAGGGCCTCAAGAGACCCAGTACTTC. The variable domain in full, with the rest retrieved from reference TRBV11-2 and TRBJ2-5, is EAGVAQSPRYKIIEKRQSVAFWCNPISGHATLYWYQQILGQGPKLLIQFQNNGVVDDSQLPKDRFSAERLKGVDSTLKIQPAKLEDSAVYLCASSLAGTGPQETQYFGPGTRLLVL.

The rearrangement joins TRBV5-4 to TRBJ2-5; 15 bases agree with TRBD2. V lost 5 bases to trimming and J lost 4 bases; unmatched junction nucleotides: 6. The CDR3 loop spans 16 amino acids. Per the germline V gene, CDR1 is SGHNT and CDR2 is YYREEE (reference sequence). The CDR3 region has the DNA TGTGCCAGCAGTAACGGACTAGCGGGAGGGGGAGAGACCCAGTACTTC. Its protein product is CASSNGLAGGGETQYF. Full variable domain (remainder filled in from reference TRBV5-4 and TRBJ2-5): ETGVTQSPTHLIKTRGQQVTLRCSSQSGHNTVSWYQQALGQGPQFIFQYYREEENGRGNFPPRFSGLQFPNYSSELNVNALELDDSALYLCASSNGLAGGGETQYFGPGTRLLVL.

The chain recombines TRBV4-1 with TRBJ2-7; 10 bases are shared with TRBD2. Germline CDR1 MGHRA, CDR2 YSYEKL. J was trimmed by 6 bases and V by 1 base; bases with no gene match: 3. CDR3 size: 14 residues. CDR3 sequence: CASSQGLAGVEQYF. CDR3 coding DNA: TGCGCCAGCAGCCAAGGGCTAGCGGGAGTCGAGCAGTACTTC.

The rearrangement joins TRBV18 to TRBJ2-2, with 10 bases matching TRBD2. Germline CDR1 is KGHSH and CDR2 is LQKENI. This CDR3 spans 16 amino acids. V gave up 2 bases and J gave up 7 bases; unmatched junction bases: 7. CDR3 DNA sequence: TGTGCCAGCTCACCAGGACTAGCGGCCAGGGTCGGGGAGCTGTTTTTT. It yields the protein CASSPGLAARVGELFF.

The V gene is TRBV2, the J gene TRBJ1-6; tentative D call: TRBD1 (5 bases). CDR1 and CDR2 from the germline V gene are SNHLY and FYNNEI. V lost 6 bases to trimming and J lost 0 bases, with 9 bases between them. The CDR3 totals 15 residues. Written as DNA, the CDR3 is TGTGCCAGCAGATACGACAGCTCCTATAATTCACCCCTCCACTTT. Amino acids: CASRYDSSYNSPLHF.

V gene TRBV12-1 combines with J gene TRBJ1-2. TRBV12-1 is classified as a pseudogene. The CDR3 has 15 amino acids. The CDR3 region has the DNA TGTGCCAGCTCCGCCACTAGCGGAGCTAACTATGGCTACACCTTC. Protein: CASSATSGANYGYTF.

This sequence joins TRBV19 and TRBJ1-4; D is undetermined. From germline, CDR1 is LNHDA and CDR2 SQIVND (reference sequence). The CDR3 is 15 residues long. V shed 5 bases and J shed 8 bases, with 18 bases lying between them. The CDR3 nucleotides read TGTGCCAGTAGTCCGCCGGGAGGCGGCCCCGAAAAACTGTTTTTT. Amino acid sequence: CASSPPGGGPEKLFF.

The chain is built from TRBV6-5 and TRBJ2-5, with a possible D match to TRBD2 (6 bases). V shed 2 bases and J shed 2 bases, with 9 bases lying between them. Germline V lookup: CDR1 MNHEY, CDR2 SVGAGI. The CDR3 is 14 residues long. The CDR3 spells CASSYGGNQETQYF. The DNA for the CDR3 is TGTGCCAGCAGTTACGGAGGGAATCAAGAGACCCAGTACTTC.

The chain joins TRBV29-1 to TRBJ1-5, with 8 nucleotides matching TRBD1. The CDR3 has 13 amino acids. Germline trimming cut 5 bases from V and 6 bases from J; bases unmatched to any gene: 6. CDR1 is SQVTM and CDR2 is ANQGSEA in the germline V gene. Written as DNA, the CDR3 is TGCAGCGTTTCAGGGGGCTTAGGTCAGCCCCAGCATTTT. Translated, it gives CSVSGGLGQPQHF.

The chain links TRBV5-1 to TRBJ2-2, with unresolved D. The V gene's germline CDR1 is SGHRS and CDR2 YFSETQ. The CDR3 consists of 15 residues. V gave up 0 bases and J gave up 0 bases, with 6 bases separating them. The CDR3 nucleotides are TGCGCCAGCAGCTTGGAGCTAGCGAACACCGGGGAGCTGTTTTTT. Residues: CASSLELANTGELFF.

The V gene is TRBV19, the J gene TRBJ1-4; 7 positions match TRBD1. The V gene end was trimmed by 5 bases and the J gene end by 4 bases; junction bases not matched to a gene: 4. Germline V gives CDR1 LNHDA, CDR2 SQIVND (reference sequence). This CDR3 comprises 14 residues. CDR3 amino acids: CASSGDRDNEKLFF. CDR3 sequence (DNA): TGTGCCAGTAGTGGTGACAGGGATAATGAAAAACTGTTTTTT.

CDR3 in DNA: TGTGCCAGCAGCCCGACAGGGCACACTGAAGCTTTCTTT. Translated, it gives CASSPTGHTEAFF. This chain links TRBV7-3 with TRBJ1-1; 7 nucleotides line up with TRBD1. The CDR3 has 13 amino acids. The germline V gene encodes CDR1 SGHTA and CDR2 FQGTGA. V lost 5 bases and J lost 3; bases outside the gene matches: 3.